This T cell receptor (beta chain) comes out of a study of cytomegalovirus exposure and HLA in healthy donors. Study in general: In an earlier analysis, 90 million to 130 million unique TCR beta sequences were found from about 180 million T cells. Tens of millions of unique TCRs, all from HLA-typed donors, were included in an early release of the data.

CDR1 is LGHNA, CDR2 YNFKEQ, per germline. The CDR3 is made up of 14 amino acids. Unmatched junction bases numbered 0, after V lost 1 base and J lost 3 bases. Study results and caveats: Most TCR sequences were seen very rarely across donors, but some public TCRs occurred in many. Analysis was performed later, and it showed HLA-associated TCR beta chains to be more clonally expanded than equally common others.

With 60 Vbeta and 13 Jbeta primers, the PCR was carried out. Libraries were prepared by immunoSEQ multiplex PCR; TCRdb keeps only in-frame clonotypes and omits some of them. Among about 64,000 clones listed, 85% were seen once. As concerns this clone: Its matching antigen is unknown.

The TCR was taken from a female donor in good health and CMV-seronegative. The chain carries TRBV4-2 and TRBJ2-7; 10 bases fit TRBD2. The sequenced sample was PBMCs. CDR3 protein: CASSQGTSGYEQYF. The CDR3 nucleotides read TGTGCCAGCAGCCAAGGGACTAGCGGCTACGAGCAGTACTTC.